One T cell receptor beta chain is described in this entry. Its matching antigen is unknown. V lost 3 bases, J lost 3 bases, and 11 bases lay in between. Germline values: CDR1 SNHLY, CDR2 FYNNEI. The CDR3 runs 14 residues. This record belongs to a study of cytotoxic CD8 clonotypes in ibrutinib-treated CLL. At the level of the study: Response samples came after a median roughly 11 months of treatment, range 6 to 36. Across samples, productive templates numbered 250,000 to 300,000 and productive rearrangements reached 75,000 to 100,000 on average. Study results and caveats: The clonality rise at ibrutinib response reflected private clonotype expansion. Upon ibrutinib response clonality rose, and upon progression it fell back toward baseline.

Measured with immunoSEQ multiplex PCR; TCRdb has only the in-frame clones, and not every one. This sample has some 200,000 clones, with about two thirds found just once. The clonotype was recovered from a human donor with chronic lymphocytic leukemia. The source material was PBMCs, sampled after 24 months of ibrutinib treatment. The rearrangement links TRBV2 to TRBJ1-1, with D unclear. The CDR3 nucleotides are TGTGCCAGCAGTGAGATACTTGTGGACACTGAAGCTTTCTTT. As protein: CASSEILVDTEAFF.